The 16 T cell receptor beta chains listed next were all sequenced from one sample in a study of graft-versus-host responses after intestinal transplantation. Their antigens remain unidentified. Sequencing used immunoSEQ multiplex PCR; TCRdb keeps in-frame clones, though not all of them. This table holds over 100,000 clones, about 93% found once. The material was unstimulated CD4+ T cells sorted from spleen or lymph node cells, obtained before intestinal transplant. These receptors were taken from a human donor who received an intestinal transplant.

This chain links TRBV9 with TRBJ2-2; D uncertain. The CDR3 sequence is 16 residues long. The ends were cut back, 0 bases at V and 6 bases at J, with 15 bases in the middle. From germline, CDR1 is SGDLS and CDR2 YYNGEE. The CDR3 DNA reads TGTGCCAGCAGCGTAGCACAGAGTCCCTTCCCCGGGGAGCTGTTTTTT. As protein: CASSVAQSPFPGELFF.

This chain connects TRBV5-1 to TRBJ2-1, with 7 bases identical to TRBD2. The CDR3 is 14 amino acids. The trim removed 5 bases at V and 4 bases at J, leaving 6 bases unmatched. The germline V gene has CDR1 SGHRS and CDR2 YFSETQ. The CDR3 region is CASRPPAGYNEQFF. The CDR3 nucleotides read TGCGCCAGCAGGCCCCCAGCGGGGTACAATGAGCAGTTCTTC.

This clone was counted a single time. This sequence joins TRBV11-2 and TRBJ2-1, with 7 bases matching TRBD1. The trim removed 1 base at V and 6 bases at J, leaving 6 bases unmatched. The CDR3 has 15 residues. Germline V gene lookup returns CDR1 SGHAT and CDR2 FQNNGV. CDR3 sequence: CASSLVLQGSNEQFF. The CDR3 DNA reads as TGTGCCAGCAGCTTAGTTCTACAGGGGTCCAATGAGCAGTTCTTC. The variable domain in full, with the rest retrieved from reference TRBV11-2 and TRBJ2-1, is EAGVAQSPRYKIIEKRQSVAFWCNPISGHATLYWYQQILGQGPKLLIQFQNNGVVDDSQLPKDRFSAERLKGVDSTLKIQPAKLEDSAVYLCASSLVLQGSNEQFFGPGTRLTVL.

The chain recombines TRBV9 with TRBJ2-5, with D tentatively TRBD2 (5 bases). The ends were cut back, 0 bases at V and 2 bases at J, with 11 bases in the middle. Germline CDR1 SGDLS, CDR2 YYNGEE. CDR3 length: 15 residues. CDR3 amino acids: CASSVATGEQETQYF. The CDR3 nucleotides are TGTGCCAGCAGCGTAGCTACCGGGGAACAAGAGACCCAGTACTTC.

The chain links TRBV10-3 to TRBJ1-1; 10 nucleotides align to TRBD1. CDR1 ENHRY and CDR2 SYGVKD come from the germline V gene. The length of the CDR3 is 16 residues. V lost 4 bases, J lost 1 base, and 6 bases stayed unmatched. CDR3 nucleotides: TGTGCCATCAGTGGGGGACAGGGGCGCAGGAACACTGAAGCTTTCTTT. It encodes CAISGGQGRRNTEAFF.

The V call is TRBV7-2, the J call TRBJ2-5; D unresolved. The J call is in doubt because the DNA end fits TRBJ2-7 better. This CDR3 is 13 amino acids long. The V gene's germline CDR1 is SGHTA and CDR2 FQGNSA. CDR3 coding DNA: TGTGCCAGCAGCTTAGGATCGGGCTACGAGCAGTACTTC. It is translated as CASSLGSGYEQYF.

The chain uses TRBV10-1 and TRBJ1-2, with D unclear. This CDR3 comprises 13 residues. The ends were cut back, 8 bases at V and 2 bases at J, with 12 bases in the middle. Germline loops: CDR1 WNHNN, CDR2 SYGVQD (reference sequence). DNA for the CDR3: TGCGCCAGCTCCGAGGGCAGGAACTATGGCTACACCTTC. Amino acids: CASSEGRNYGYTF.

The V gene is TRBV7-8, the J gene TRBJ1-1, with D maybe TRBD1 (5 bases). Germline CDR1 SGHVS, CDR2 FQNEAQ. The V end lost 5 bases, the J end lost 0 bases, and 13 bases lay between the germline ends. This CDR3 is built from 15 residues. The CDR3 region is CASSTRRQLNTEAFF. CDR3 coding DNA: TGTGCCAGCAGCACCCGTAGACAGCTGAACACTGAAGCTTTCTTT.

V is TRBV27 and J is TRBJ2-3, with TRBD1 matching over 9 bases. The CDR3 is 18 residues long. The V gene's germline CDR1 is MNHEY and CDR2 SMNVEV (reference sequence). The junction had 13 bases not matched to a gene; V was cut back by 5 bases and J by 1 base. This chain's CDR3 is CASSPFGTGTGGTDTQYF. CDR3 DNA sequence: TGTGCCAGCAGTCCCTTCGGGACAGGGACGGGGGGCACAGATACGCAGTATTTT.

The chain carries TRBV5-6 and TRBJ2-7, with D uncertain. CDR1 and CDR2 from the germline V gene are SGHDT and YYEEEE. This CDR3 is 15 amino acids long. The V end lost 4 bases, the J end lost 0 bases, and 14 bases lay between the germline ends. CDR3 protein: CASSPPVGSSYEQYF. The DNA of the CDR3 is TGTGCCAGCAGCCCCCCGGTCGGAAGCTCCTACGAGCAGTACTTC.

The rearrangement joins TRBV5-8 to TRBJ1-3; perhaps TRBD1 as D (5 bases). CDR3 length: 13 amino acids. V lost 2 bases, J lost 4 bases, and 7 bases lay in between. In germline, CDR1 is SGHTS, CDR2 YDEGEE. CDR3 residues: CASSFRGGNTIYF. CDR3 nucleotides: TGTGCCAGCAGCTTCCGGGGCGGAAACACCATATATTTT.

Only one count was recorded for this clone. CDR3 loop: CSVENALSEPQYF. CDR3 coding DNA: TGCAGCGTTGAGAACGCTTTGTCTGAACCCCAGTACTTC. This chain uses TRBV29-1 with TRBJ2-5; D is uncertain. The CDR3 totals 13 residues. Germline lookup yields CDR1 SQVTM and CDR2 ANQGSEA. V was trimmed by 3 bases and J by 9 bases, leaving 17 bases between them.

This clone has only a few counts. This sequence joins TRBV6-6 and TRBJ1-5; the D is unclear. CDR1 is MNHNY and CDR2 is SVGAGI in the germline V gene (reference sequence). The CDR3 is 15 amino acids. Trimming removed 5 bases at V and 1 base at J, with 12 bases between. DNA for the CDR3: TGTGCCAGCAGTAAGGACCCGCCGAGCAATCAGCCCCAGCATTTT. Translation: CASSKDPPSNQPQHF.

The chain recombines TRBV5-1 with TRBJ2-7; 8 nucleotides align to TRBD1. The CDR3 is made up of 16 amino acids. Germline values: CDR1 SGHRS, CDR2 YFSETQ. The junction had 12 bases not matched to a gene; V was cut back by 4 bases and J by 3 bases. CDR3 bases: TGCGCCAGCAGCATGGGACAGGTTTTTCCCTACTACGAGCAGTACTTC. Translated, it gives CASSMGQVFPYYEQYF.

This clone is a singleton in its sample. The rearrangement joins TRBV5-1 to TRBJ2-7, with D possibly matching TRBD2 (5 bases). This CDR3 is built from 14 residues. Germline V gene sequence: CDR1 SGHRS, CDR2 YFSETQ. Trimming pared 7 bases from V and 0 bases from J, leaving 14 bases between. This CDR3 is CASSRTYTSYEQYF. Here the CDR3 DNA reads TGCGCCAGCTCCCGGACTTACACCTCCTACGAGCAGTACTTC.

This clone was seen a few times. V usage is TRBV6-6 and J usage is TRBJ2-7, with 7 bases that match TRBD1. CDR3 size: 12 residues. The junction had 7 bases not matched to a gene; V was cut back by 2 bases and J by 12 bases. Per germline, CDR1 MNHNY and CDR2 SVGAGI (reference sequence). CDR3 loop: CASSYEKGQPYF. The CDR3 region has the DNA TGTGCCAGCAGTTACGAAAAGGGACAGCCGTACTTC.